This T cell receptor (beta chain) originates from a study of shared clonotypes between healthy human individuals. In germline, CDR1 is SEHNR, CDR2 FQNEAQ (reference sequence). This CDR3 is built from 13 residues. Trimming cost V 1 base and J 6 bases, with 10 bases left between them. The method was immunoSEQ multiplex PCR; TCRdb's version includes in-frame clones alone and lacks a portion of them. The table records about 1.1 million clones, approximately 80% of them present only once. Those who donated were healthy HIV-negative adults, with no recent acute infections or vaccinations reported. The rearrangement links TRBV7-9 to TRBJ2-7; D might be TRBD1 or TRBD2, each matching 5 bases. The receptor's source is a young man in good health. Some clones in this sample may be carry-over from other donors' samples. Sequenced material: memory CD4+ T cells from PBMCs. The sample's subset: CD45RA-negative fraction. The CDR3 DNA reads TGTGCCAGCAGCTTAGATGGGACGACCGAGCAGTACTTC. It yields the protein CASSLDGTTEQYF.